This is a list of T cell receptor beta chains from one sample in a study of PD-1 blockade in mismatch repair-deficient tumors. Assay: immunoSEQ multiplex PCR; the TCRdb copy retains only in-frame clones and omits some. The profile shows more than 95,000 clones, 85% to 90% of them singletons. The material was peripheral blood, obtained 44 weeks after starting pembrolizumab. The receptor source for this set is an adult with mismatch repair-deficient cancer. Each CDR3 is given with its conserved first and last residue. The D gene is left open where the match is weak. Clone size is not always given. Where it is, it says once, few, many or a class for expanded clones.

v_gene	len	d_gene	j_gene	abundance	CDR3aa	CDR3nt
TRBV30	13	NA	TRBJ1-1	NA	CAWSVRENTEAFF	TGTGCCTGGAGTGTACGGGAGAACACTGAAGCTTTCTTT
TRBV6-4	15	TRBD1	TRBJ2-5	NA	CASSEGTGEGETQYF	TGTGCCAGCAGTGAAGGGACAGGGGAGGGAGAGACCCAGTACTTC
TRBV19	15	NA	TRBJ2-5	NA	CASKLGRGLKETQYF	TGTGCCAGTAAGCTCGGCAGGGGATTGAAAGAGACCCAGTACTTC
TRBV10-3	16	NA	TRBJ1-5	NA	CAISESASGTDQPQHF	TGTGCCATCAGTGAGTCCGCCTCAGGCACCGATCAGCCCCAGCATTTT
TRBV2	13	TRBD1	TRBJ2-7	NA	CASTGVLSYEQYF	TGTGCCAGTACAGGGGTCCTGAGCTACGAGCAGTACTTC
TRBV14	15	TRBD1	TRBJ2-5	NA	CASSQADREVETQYF	TGTGCCAGCAGCCAAGCGGACAGGGAAGTGGAGACCCAGTACTTC
TRBV5-8	15	TRBD2	TRBJ2-7	NA	CASSILAGGSYEQYF	TGTGCCAGCAGCATACTAGCGGGAGGTTCCTACGAGCAGTACTTC
TRBV5-1	15	NA	TRBJ2-5	NA	CASSSVGRAQETQYF	TGCGCCAGCAGCTCCGTGGGCAGGGCACAAGAGACCCAGTACTTC
TRBV9	16	TRBD1	TRBJ2-5	once	CASSVFGGQGEETQYF	TGTGCCAGCAGCGTCTTTGGTGGACAGGGTGAGGAGACCCAGTACTTC
TRBV2	16	NA	TRBJ2-1	NA	CASSESRLARGNEQFF	TGTGCCAGCAGTGAATCCAGGCTAGCACGGGGCAATGAGCAGTTCTTC
TRBV29-1	13	NA	TRBJ2-2	NA	CSAHAGFTGELFF	TGCAGCGCCCACGCCGGGTTCACCGGGGAGCTGTTTTTT
TRBV7-9	16	TRBD2	TRBJ2-1	NA	CASSLVASGEVNEQFF	TGTGCCAGCAGCTTAGTCGCTAGCGGGGAAGTAAATGAGCAGTTCTTC
TRBV7-2	12	NA	TRBJ2-3	NA	CASSAYMNTQYF	TGTGCCAGCAGCGCTTACATGAATACGCAGTATTTT
TRBV7-2	19	NA	TRBJ2-2	NA	CASSLALPRGTRGTGELFF	TGTGCCAGCAGCTTAGCCCTACCCCGGGGGACAAGAGGCACCGGGGAGCTGTTTTTT
TRBV14	14	NA	TRBJ2-3	NA	CASSQRDSTDTQYF	TGTGCCAGCAGCCAGAGGGACAGCACAGATACGCAGTATTTT
TRBV5-1	15	TRBD2	TRBJ2-1	NA	CASSPRLAGYNEQFF	TGCGCCAGCAGCCCGAGACTAGCGGGATACAATGAGCAGTTCTTC
TRBV10-1	15	NA	TRBJ1-3	NA	CASSATRELGNTIYF	TGCGCCAGCAGCGCAACCAGGGAGCTCGGAAACACCATATATTTT
TRBV2	16	NA	TRBJ2-3	NA	CASSEWIWGRSDTQYF	TGTGCCAGCAGTGAATGGATCTGGGGCAGGTCAGATACGCAGTATTTT
TRBV29-1	17	NA	TRBJ2-1	few	CSVEDFTGSNSYNEQFF	TGCAGCGTTGAAGATTTCACAGGGTCGAACTCCTACAATGAGCAGTTCTTC
TRBV7-6	14	NA	TRBJ2-6	NA	CASSLGSGANVLTF	TGTGCCAGCAGCTTAGGCTCTGGGGCCAACGTCCTGACTTTC
TRBV7-6	13	NA	TRBJ2-7	NA	CASSLVLGYEQYF	TGTGCCAGCAGCTTAGTGTTGGGGTACGAGCAGTACTTC
TRBV28	15	TRBD2	TRBJ2-1	NA	CASSLAGVDYNEQFF	TGTGCCAGCAGTTTAGCGGGAGTGGACTACAATGAGCAGTTCTTC
TRBV29-1	17	TRBD2	TRBJ2-3	NA	CSVEDPLAGGPIDTQYF	TGCAGCGTTGAAGATCCACTAGCGGGAGGGCCGATAGATACGCAGTATTTT
TRBV19	12	TRBD1	TRBJ1-4	NA	CASNRDRGFLFF	TGTGCCTCCAACCGGGACAGGGGGTTCCTGTTTTTT
TRBV7-2	18	NA	TRBJ1-3	NA	CASSLLWEGLPAGNTIYF	TGTGCCAGCAGCTTACTCTGGGAGGGTTTGCCTGCCGGAAACACCATATATTTT
TRBV7-9	19	TRBD1	TRBJ1-2	NA	CASSPTIVGTGGFYRGYTF	TGTGCCAGCAGCCCAACGATTGTAGGGACAGGGGGCTTTTATCGTGGCTACACCTTC
TRBV11-3	13	NA	TRBJ2-7	few	CASSHRDTYEQYF	TGTGCCAGCAGCCATAGGGACACCTACGAGCAGTACTTC
TRBV7-9	15	NA	TRBJ2-3	NA	CASNLRGYLTDTQYF	TGTGCCAGCAACCTCCGGGGGTACCTCACAGATACGCAGTATTTT
TRBV25-1	12	NA	TRBJ2-3	once	CASSEVGDTQYF	TGTGCCAGCAGTGAGGTGGGAGATACGCAGTATTTT
TRBV6-5	14	NA	TRBJ1-1	NA	CASSYGGVGAEAFF	TGTGCCAGCAGTTACGGTGGAGTTGGGGCTGAAGCTTTCTTT
TRBV7-8	12	NA	TRBJ2-7	once	CASSQSSYEQYF	TGTGCCAGCAGCCAAAGCTCCTACGAGCAGTACTTC
TRBV6-6	16	NA	TRBJ2-4	NA	CASSYAGSAGGDIQYF	TGTGCCAGCAGTTATGCGGGTTCCGCTGGAGGGGACATTCAGTACTTC
TRBV28	12	TRBD1	TRBJ2-3	once	CASSFWDREVDF	TGTGCCAGCAGTTTTTGGGACAGGGAAGTGGATTTT
TRBV27	14	NA	TRBJ2-3	once	CASSLSASTDTQYF	TGTGCCAGCAGTTTATCAGCTAGCACAGATACGCAGTATTTT
TRBV5-1	13	NA	TRBJ1-1	NA	CASSWGRNTEAFF	TGCGCCAGCAGCTGGGGGCGGAACACTGAAGCTTTCTTT
TRBV27	14	TRBD2	TRBJ2-7	NA	CASSPVGGLYEQYF	TGTGCCAGCAGTCCCGTCGGGGGGTTGTACGAGCAGTACTTC
TRBV6-5	14	NA	TRBJ2-5	NA	CASSYVRDTETQYF	TGTGCCAGCAGTTACGTGAGGGACACAGAGACCCAGTACTTC
TRBV9	14	NA	TRBJ2-2	NA	CASSVVHKTGELFF	TGTGCCAGCAGCGTAGTTCATAAAACCGGGGAGCTGTTTTTT
TRBV7-9	12	NA	TRBJ2-1	NA	CATTGAYNEQFF	TGTGCCACAACGGGAGCATACAATGAGCAGTTCTTC
TRBV6-5	13	NA	TRBJ2-2	NA	CASSYNRGGELFF	TGTGCCAGCAGTTATAATCGTGGCGGGGAGCTGTTTTTT
TRBV29-1	13	NA	TRBJ1-2	NA	CSVDSQGNYGYTF	TGCAGCGTGGACTCGCAGGGGAACTATGGCTACACCTTC
TRBV30	14	NA	TRBJ1-1	once	CAWTLGGLITEAFF	TGTGCCTGGACTCTCGGGGGGCTGATCACTGAAGCTTTCTTT
TRBV5-4	13	TRBD1	TRBJ2-7	NA	CASRLQGDYEQYF	TGTGCCAGCAGGTTACAGGGGGACTACGAGCAGTACTTC
TRBV27	15	TRBD2	TRBJ2-7	NA	CASSPGLAGSYEQYF	TGTGCCAGCAGTCCGGGACTAGCGGGATCCTACGAGCAGTACTTC
TRBV7-4	18	TRBD1	TRBJ2-1	NA	CASSLCDHRGCTVNEQFF	TGTGCCAGCAGCTTATGCGATCACAGGGGCTGTACAGTTAATGAGCAGTTCTTC
TRBV10-3	13	TRBD2	TRBJ2-1	NA	CATASGSHNEQFF	TGTGCCACAGCTAGCGGGAGCCACAATGAGCAGTTCTTC
TRBV7-3	11	NA	TRBJ2-1	NA	CASAAYNEQFF	TGTGCCAGCGCGGCCTACAATGAGCAGTTCTTC
TRBV7-9	12	NA	TRBJ2-7	NA	CASSLGVYEQYF	TGTGCCAGCAGCTTAGGAGTCTACGAGCAGTACTTC